This entry is about one T cell receptor (beta chain). This clonotype occurred once. This receptor's antigen is unknown. Qualities for individual bases were not recorded, and no much larger clone is one base off. Resting on one read, the evidence is weak. The germline V gene (reference sequence) specifies LNHDA as CDR1 and SQIVND as CDR2. Deletion took 7 bases off V and 4 bases off J, with a span of 19 bases between the germline ends. From the cysteine through the phenylalanine, the CDR3 covers 15 amino acids. Only the CDR3 DNA stays, 45 bases, in frame from base 1. The entry originates in a study of T cell repertoires in cytomegalovirus infection (dated by TCRdb to between 2019 and 2020). Context from the whole study: Recently identified HLA-C-restricted CMV epitopes, whose presentation resists viral immunomodulation, were targeted by peptide stimulations together with well-studied HLA-B-restricted epitopes. The HLA type of each donor mattered for the analysis, because public TCR beta signatures pointed to carriage of CMV infection along with the matching HLA type.

The data were produced on an Illumina HiSeq 1500. Using fastp trimming at Q25 and MiXCR clonotype assembly, TCRdb reanalyzed the public sequencing data and kept in-frame beta chains. Rows with a matching CDR3 protein are joined into one entry that keeps the most common DNA and genes. The sample yields approximately 310,000 distinct CDR3 sequences; roughly 25% were counted once. Of the sample, more than 10% falls within the top ten clones. On the study overall, not on this receptor specifically: Carriers of CMV infection plus the relevant HLA type were discriminated by the cumulative frequency of public TCR beta family members in the study cohort and in an independent 352-donor cohort. The ex vivo response was dominated by HLA-C-restricted CMV-specific TCR beta clonotypes, and the single most frequent clonotype in two of eight donors was supplied by these HLA-C-restricted clonotypes.

The sample's treatment or condition, from its label and the paper: in vitro stimulation with specific CMV peptide epitopes to enrich CMV-specific T cells. This sequence uses TRBV19 and TRBJ1-1; there is no confident call for the D gene. The sequencing here drew on cultured PBMCs, taken from culture after CMV antigen stimulation. This sequence originates from a human donor in good health (CMV status not recorded). Some clones in this sample may be carry-over from other donors' samples. In nucleotides, the sequence is TGTGCCAGTACCCAACGGAGTACTTTGGGCACTGAAGCTTTCTTT. It encodes CASTQRSTLGTEAFF.